The 18 T cell receptor beta chains given below trace back to one sample, sequenced in a study of blood T cells in healthy people across ages. For the second PCR, which ran for about 6 to 11 cycles, a sample-barcoded 5' primer and a J-beta primer mix were used. TCRdb analysed the 5' RACE reads with MiXCR anew, one entry per CDR3 protein. The table has some 760,000 distinct CDR3 sequences, approximately 25% seen once; the top ten hold under 10%. These data were also filed under a second study, of T cells of mothers and their children.

Sequencing used blood. The origin of the receptors is a boy younger than 18 in good health.

The CDR3 region has the DNA TGTGCCACCAGTGATTTTGAGTACAATGAGCAGTTCTTC. It encodes CATSDFEYNEQFF. V gene TRBV24-1 combines with J gene TRBJ2-1; no clear D gene. From germline, CDR1 is KGHDR and CDR2 SFDVKD. Trimming cost V 1 base and J 4 bases, with 4 bases left between them. This CDR3 has 13 residues.

This clonotype was counted only a few times. This chain links TRBV7-9 with TRBJ1-6; D is possibly TRBD1 (5 bases). Trimming pared 6 bases from V and 9 bases from J, leaving 12 bases between. CDR1 and CDR2 from the germline V gene are SEHNR and FQNEAQ (reference sequence). The CDR3 runs to 13 residues. The CDR3 DNA follows: TGTGCCAGCAGGTCCCCCGGGGGTTCACCCCTCCACTTT. Its translation is CASRSPGGSPLHF.

The chain combines TRBV7-9 with TRBJ2-7; D gene unclear. Germline lookup yields CDR1 SEHNR and CDR2 FQNEAQ (reference sequence). V lost 2 bases to trimming and J lost 0 bases, with 11 bases between them. The CDR3 spans 15 residues. Here the CDR3 reads CASSLSGKTSYEQYF. The CDR3 coding sequence is TGTGCCAGCAGCTTATCAGGCAAGACCTCCTACGAGCAGTACTTC.

A few counts support this clonotype. The CDR3 protein is CASSTTGLAGPLNALEGTDTQYF. CDR3 sequence (DNA): TGTGCCAGTTCAACGACGGGACTAGCGGGACCGCTAAATGCACTCGAGGGCACAGATACGCAGTATTTT. The chain joins TRBV11-1 to TRBJ2-3, with 13 bases lining up with TRBD2. Looked up from germline, CDR1 is SGHAT and CDR2 is FQDESV (reference sequence). The CDR3 is 23 amino acids. The J segment lost 1 base and the V segment lost 9 bases, leaving 28 bases of the junction unmatched. Variable domain in full (rest from reference TRBV11-1 and TRBJ2-3): EAEVAQSPRYKITEKSQAVAFWCDPISGHATLYWYRQILGQGPELLVQFQDESVVDDSQLPKDRFSAERLKGVDSTLKIQPAELGDSAMYLCASSTTGLAGPLNALEGTDTQYFGPGTRLTVL.

The chain links TRBV19 to TRBJ2-7; 7 nucleotides agree with TRBD1. V lost 4 bases to trimming and J lost 5 bases; unmatched junction nucleotides: 8. The CDR3 runs 14 residues. Germline loops: CDR1 LNHDA, CDR2 SQIVND (reference sequence). The CDR3 loop is CASSNGQAFNEQYF. The CDR3 DNA follows: TGTGCCAGTAGTAACGGACAGGCCTTTAACGAGCAGTACTTC. The full variable domain, its missing parts supplied by reference TRBV19 and TRBJ2-7, is DGGITQSPKYLFRKEGQNVTLSCEQNLNHDAMYWYRQDPGQGLRLIYYSQIVNDFQKGDIAEGYSVSREKKESFPLTVTSAQKNPTAFYLCASSNGQAFNEQYFGPGTRLTVT.

The chain combines TRBV6-5 with TRBJ2-5; D is undetermined. The CDR3 consists of 10 residues. Between the trimmed V and J ends, which lost 9 bases and 5 bases, there was a span of 7 bases. From germline, CDR1 is MNHEY and CDR2 SVGAGI. CDR3 sequence: CARSLETQYF. CDR3 in DNA: TGTGCCAGGTCCCTGGAGACCCAGTACTTC.

This chain uses TRBV6-6 with TRBJ2-5, with a tentative D call TRBD1 (6 bases). Germline values: CDR1 MNHNY, CDR2 SVGAGI (reference sequence). The ends were cut back, 6 bases at V and 1 base at J, with 15 bases in the middle. The CDR3 loop spans 15 amino acids. For the CDR3, the DNA is TGTGCCAGCAGCCAACAGGGTCCCTTCCAAGAGACCCAGTACTTC. This gives the protein CASSQQGPFQETQYF.

The chain combines TRBV5-1 with TRBJ2-3; D not resolved. The germline V gene has CDR1 SGHRS and CDR2 YFSETQ. The CDR3 consists of 13 residues. V was clipped by 1 base and J by 5 bases, with 8 bases between them. CDR3: CASSLPGVDTQYF. Written as DNA, the CDR3 is TGCGCCAGCAGCTTGCCCGGTGTAGATACGCAGTATTTT.

This clonotype occurred a few times. The chain is built from TRBV6-2 or TRBV6-3 and TRBJ2-3, with D tentatively TRBD1 or TRBD2 (5 bases each). Germline-derived CDR1 and CDR2 are MNHEY and SVGEGT. Between the trimmed V and J ends, which lost 4 bases and 2 bases, there was a span of 19 bases. This CDR3 spans 17 amino acids. CDR3 loop: CASSSAESGTYTDTQYF. In DNA form, the CDR3 reads TGTGCCAGCAGTTCAGCAGAATCCGGGACCTACACAGATACGCAGTATTTT.

The V and J genes are TRBV24-1 and TRBJ1-1, with D unresolved. The CDR3 runs 14 residues. CDR1 and CDR2 from the germline V gene are KGHDR and SFDVKD. V was trimmed by 5 bases and J by 1 base, leaving 10 bases between them. The CDR3 here is CATSAPRGNTEAFF. DNA for the CDR3: TGTGCCACCAGTGCACCACGAGGGAACACTGAAGCTTTCTTT.

The chain uses TRBV5-8 and TRBJ2-5; a possible D gene is TRBD2 (7 bases). Trimming left V 4 bases short and J 5 bases short, with 18 bases between. The CDR3 totals 15 residues. Germline V gene sequence: CDR1 SGHTS, CDR2 YDEGEE. Here the CDR3 reads CASSAGEGGTETQYF. The DNA of the CDR3 is TGTGCCAGCAGCGCAGGGGAGGGAGGGACGGAGACCCAGTACTTC.

The sample holds a few counts of this clonotype. The gene calls are TRBV20-1 and TRBJ1-2; the match to TRBD1 covers 11 bases. V was pared by 6 bases and J by 10 bases, with 10 bases of the junction left unmatched. Per the germline V gene, CDR1 is DFQATT and CDR2 is SNEGSKA (reference sequence). The CDR3 consists of 13 residues. The CDR3 nucleotides read TGCAGTGCCCTCGGGGACAGGGGGACGTACTACACCTTC. Its translation is CSALGDRGTYYTF.

V and J are TRBV24-1 and TRBJ2-5; 9 positions agree with TRBD1. The CDR3 totals 16 residues. Germline assignment: CDR1 KGHDR and CDR2 SFDVKD. Unmatched junction bases numbered 13, after V lost 5 bases and J lost 7 bases. CDR3 bases: TGTGCCACCAGTGGGGGGATGAGGGACAGGGACGTGACCCAGTACTTC. Its protein product is CATSGGMRDRDVTQYF.

The chain recombines TRBV11-2 with TRBJ2-5, with D possibly called TRBD1 or TRBD2 (5 bases each). Near its end, the DNA agrees better with TRBJ2-1, so the J call may be wrong. The CDR3 sequence is 14 residues long. Germline CDR1 is SGHAT and CDR2 is FQNNGV. The CDR3 DNA reads TGTGCCAGCGGCCAAGGGACCACCCACAATGAGCAGTTCTTC. It yields the protein CASGQGTTHNEQFF.

The chain carries TRBV5-1 and TRBJ2-3; 7 positions agree with TRBD2. The germline gives CDR1 SGHRS, CDR2 YFSETQ. V lost 1 base, J lost 7 bases, and 9 bases stayed unmatched. CDR3 length: 15 amino acids. The CDR3 region is CASSLFGAGDNTQYF. CDR3 coding DNA: TGCGCCAGCAGCTTGTTCGGCGCGGGAGACAATACGCAGTATTTT.

V usage is TRBV29-1 and J usage is TRBJ1-5; D not resolved. The CDR3 runs 10 residues. Germline loops: CDR1 SQVTM, CDR2 ANQGSEA. The ends were cut back, 7 bases at V and 7 bases at J, with 8 bases in the middle. The CDR3 spells CSAERQPQHF. The CDR3 nucleotides are TGCAGCGCCGAACGGCAGCCCCAGCATTTT.

This sequence joins TRBV29-1 and TRBJ1-2, with D tentatively TRBD1 (5 bases). Germline CDR1 SQVTM, CDR2 ANQGSEA. V was cut by 5 bases and J by 6 bases, with 16 bases left in between. The CDR3 runs 13 residues. CDR3 region: CSVSLAGRDGYTF. DNA of the CDR3: TGCAGCGTTAGTCTCGCAGGGCGGGATGGCTACACCTTC. Full variable domain (rest looked up from reference TRBV29-1 and TRBJ1-2): SAVISQKPSRDICQRGTSLTIQCQVDSQVTMMFWYRQQPGQSLTLIATANQGSEATYESGFVIDKFPISRPNLTFSTLTVSNMSPEDSSIYLCSVSLAGRDGYTFGSGTRLTVV.

The genes are TRBV14 and TRBJ1-1; no firm D call. Between the trimmed V and J ends, which lost 1 base and 0 bases, there was a span of 9 bases. The CDR3 totals 15 residues. Germline CDR1 reads SGHDN; CDR2 reads FVKESK. The CDR3 is CASSQVGVLNTEAFF. The CDR3 nucleotides are TGTGCCAGCAGCCAAGTTGGGGTATTGAACACTGAAGCTTTCTTT. Full variable domain (remainder filled in from reference TRBV14 and TRBJ1-1): EAGVTQFPSHSVIEKGQTVTLRCDPISGHDNLYWYRRVMGKEIKFLLHFVKESKQDESGMPNNRFLAERTGGTYSTLKVQPAELEDSGVYFCASSQVGVLNTEAFFGQGTRLTVV.